These 3 T cell receptor beta chains were sequenced from one sample in a study of CD8+ T cells in alopecia areata. cDNA prepared by RNA extraction and subsequent reverse transcription served as the template for sequencing. Profiled with immunoSEQ multiplex PCR; TCRdb holds only in-frame clones, not every one. Of 150,000 to 250,000 clones in the sample, 50% to 60% are singletons; the top ten hold less than 4%. The treatment is: oral pan-JAK inhibitor, 5-10 mg twice daily. Sequencing used CD4+ T cells sorted from blood, obtained at week 4, from a patient treated with tofacitinib. These receptors were obtained from a human donor with alopecia areata.

The chain couples TRBV2 to TRBJ2-4, with 9 bases that match TRBD2. This CDR3 comprises 15 residues. Germline CDR1 is SNHLY and CDR2 is FYNNEI. Germline trimming cut 5 bases from V and 4 bases from J; bases unmatched to any gene: 6. DNA for the CDR3: TGTGCCAGCAGTTCCCTAAGCGGGGGGAAAAACATTCAGTACTTC. Translated: CASSSLSGGKNIQYF.

The V call is TRBV2, the J call TRBJ1-5; D is unclear. The length of the CDR3 is 12 residues. Germline V gene sequence: CDR1 SNHLY, CDR2 FYNNEI. The V gene lost 7 bases and the J gene lost 4 bases, with 8 bases spanning the gap. As DNA, the CDR3 is TGTGCCAGCAAGGACCCTAATCAGCCCCAGCATTTT. Its protein is CASKDPNQPQHF.

This rearrangement joins TRBV6-6 to TRBJ1-1; 7 nucleotides agree with TRBD1. The V gene's germline CDR1 is MNHNY and CDR2 SVGAGI (reference sequence). CDR3 length: 15 residues. V shed 10 bases, J shed 1 base, and the junction held 12 bases outside the gene matches. CDR3 residues: CATTLTGIGNTEAFF. CDR3 sequence (DNA): TGTGCCACCACCCTGACAGGGATCGGGAACACTGAAGCTTTCTTT.